These 4 T cell receptor beta chains originate from one sample sequenced in a study of tumor and adjacent non-tumor tissue in lung cancer. The library came from three nested PCR rounds adapted from ARM-PCR protocols. Each CDR3 protein is one row after TCRdb ran MiXCR on the multiplex PCR reads. The sample comprises under 45,000 distinct CDR3 sequences, 60% of which are singletons, and 45% rests with the top ten. The template was RNA from unsorted bulk tissue. The normal lung tissue was taken more than 3 cm from the tumor edge. Sequencing was carried out using distant non-tumor lung tissue. Receptor source: a middle-aged man with non-small cell lung cancer.

As to this clonotype: An end of the junction differs from the germline gene, which may be a read error. V and J are TRBV11-2 and TRBJ2-3; 7 bases align to TRBD2. There are 19 residues in the CDR3. Germline V gene sequence: CDR1 SGHAT, CDR2 FQNNGV. Written as DNA, the CDR3 is TGTGCCAGCAAGTTATCTAGTGCGGCGGGAGTACGAGGCACAGATACACAGTATTTT. It is translated as CASKLSSAAGVRGTDTQYF.

At least ten counts were recorded for this clonotype. This sequence joins TRBV5-1 and TRBJ2-5; 8 nucleotides match TRBD1. CDR1 is SGHRS, CDR2 YFSETQ, per germline. The CDR3 is 17 residues long. The trim removed 5 bases at V and 4 bases at J, leaving 16 bases unmatched. CDR3 in amino acids: CASSFGQGRSGGETQYF. For the CDR3, the DNA is TGCGCCAGCAGTTTCGGACAGGGAAGGAGCGGAGGAGAGACCCAGTACTTC.

There are many counts of this clonotype. This chain uses TRBV6-1 with TRBJ2-5, with TRBD1 identical over 8 bases. The germline V gene encodes CDR1 MNHNS and CDR2 SASEGT. V lost 6 bases to trimming and J lost 4 bases; unmatched junction nucleotides: 7. The CDR3 length is 14 residues. Here the CDR3 DNA reads TGTGCCAGCAGCCCGGACAGGGCAAGAGAGACCCAGTACTTC. It translates to CASSPDRARETQYF.

This clonotype was counted at least ten times. The chain has TRBV4-1 and TRBJ1-2, with D tentatively TRBD1 (5 bases). Germline V gene sequence: CDR1 MGHRA, CDR2 YSYEKL. V lost 5 bases and J 2 bases, leaving 12 bases between the germline ends. This CDR3 is 14 amino acids long. The CDR3 DNA follows: TGCGCCAGCAGCAGGGACGTCTCCAACTATGGCTACACCTTC. Translation gives CASSRDVSNYGYTF.